The rows below give T cell receptor beta chains drawn from one sample of a study of blood T cell repertoires in COVID-19. Sequenced by immunoSEQ multiplex PCR; TCRdb stores in-frame clones only, minus some. The table includes approximately 270,000 clones, 75% to 90% detected once. Sequenced: peripheral blood. The receptors originated from a man over 45 with acute or convalescent COVID-19. The CDR3 runs from the conserved cysteine through the conserved F or W. A D gene is named only where the DNA matches it firmly. Clone size is not always given. Where it is, it says once, few, many or a class for expanded clones.

size: -
D: -
J: TRBJ2-5
V: TRBV18
CDR3: CASSQRGDEETQYF
DNA: TGTGCCAGCTCTCAGCGCGGGGACGAAGAGACCCAGTACTTC

size: -
D: -
J: TRBJ2-2
V: TRBV6-5
CDR3: CASSRTITGELFF
DNA: TGTGCCAGCAGCCGAACTATTACCGGGGAGCTGTTTTTT

size: -
D: -
J: TRBJ1-2
V: TRBV6-5
CDR3: CASSYIGRVDGYTF
DNA: TGTGCCAGCAGTTACATCGGCAGGGTGGACGGCTACACCTTC

size: few
D: TRBD2
J: TRBJ2-5
V: TRBV10-2
CDR3: CASYTSGGARRETQYF
DNA: TGCGCCAGCTATACTAGCGGGGGGGCCCGGAGAGAGACCCAGTACTTC

size: -
D: TRBD2
J: TRBJ2-1
V: TRBV5-1
CDR3: CASSSETSGGWVDEQFF
DNA: TGCGCCAGCAGCTCCGAGACTAGCGGGGGCTGGGTGGATGAGCAGTTCTTC

size: once
D: -
J: TRBJ1-6
V: TRBV18
CDR3: CASSPQSGAYGSPLHF
DNA: TGTGCCAGCTCACCACAGTCAGGGGCCTATGGTTCACCCCTCCACTTT

size: -
D: -
J: TRBJ1-3
V: TRBV7-8
CDR3: CASSLRVSGNTIYF
DNA: TGTGCCAGCAGCTTAAGAGTCTCTGGAAACACCATATATTTT

size: -
D: -
J: TRBJ1-1
V: TRBV7-3
CDR3: CASSLEGLGGTEAFF
DNA: TGTGCCAGCAGCTTAGAAGGTTTAGGGGGCACTGAAGCTTTCTTT

size: -
D: TRBD2
J: TRBJ2-1
V: TRBV3-1/TRBV3-2
CDR3: CASSYQLAGAEQFF
DNA: TGTGCCAGCAGCTACCAGCTAGCGGGGGCGGAGCAGTTCTTC

size: -
D: TRBD1
J: TRBJ2-5
V: TRBV5-1
CDR3: CASSQQGPQETQYF
DNA: TGCGCCAGCAGCCAACAGGGGCCCCAAGAGACCCAGTACTTC

size: -
D: -
J: TRBJ2-7
V: TRBV18
CDR3: CASSPPPGSRSSYEQYF
DNA: TGTGCCAGCTCACCGCCCCCGGGGAGCAGGAGCTCCTACGAGCAGTACTTC

size: -
D: TRBD1
J: TRBJ2-7
V: TRBV27
CDR3: CASTLGRGPYEQYF
DNA: TGTGCCAGCACCTTGGGAAGGGGGCCCTACGAGCAGTACTTC

size: -
D: TRBD1
J: TRBJ2-7
V: TRBV7-9
CDR3: CASSFTGTGSYEQYF
DNA: TGTGCCAGCAGCTTTACCGGGACAGGTTCCTACGAGCAGTACTTC

size: -
D: TRBD1
J: TRBJ2-2
V: TRBV7-9
CDR3: CASQTGVNTGELFF
DNA: TGTGCCAGCCAAACAGGGGTTAACACCGGGGAGCTGTTTTTT

size: -
D: -
J: TRBJ1-1
V: TRBV19
CDR3: CASSPNDRKEAFF
DNA: TGTGCCAGTAGTCCAAACGACAGGAAAGAAGCTTTCTTT

size: -
D: -
J: TRBJ1-1
V: TRBV7-6
CDR3: CASSPWGGRDTEAFF
DNA: TGTGCCAGCAGCCCCTGGGGGGGCAGGGACACTGAAGCTTTCTTT

size: few
D: -
J: TRBJ2-2
V: TRBV10-3
CDR3: CAISESSRNGELFF
DNA: TGTGCCATCAGTGAGTCGAGTAGAAACGGGGAGCTGTTTTTT

size: -
D: TRBD1
J: TRBJ1-6
V: TRBV5-1
CDR3: CASSFTGVDNSPLHF
DNA: TGCGCCAGCAGCTTTACAGGGGTGGATAATTCACCCCTCCACTTT

size: few
D: TRBD1
J: TRBJ2-2
V: TRBV7-8
CDR3: CASSIRTGGLVGELFF
DNA: TGTGCCAGCAGCATTAGGACAGGGGGCTTAGTCGGGGAGCTGTTTTTT

size: -
D: -
J: TRBJ1-3
V: TRBV12-3/TRBV12-4
CDR3: CASRFYTIYF
DNA: TGTGCCAGCAGATTCTACACCATATATTTT

size: -
D: -
J: TRBJ1-1
V: TRBV14
CDR3: CASSQVQGRAEAFF
DNA: TGTGCCAGCAGCCAAGTACAGGGCAGGGCTGAAGCTTTCTTT

size: -
D: -
J: TRBJ1-5
V: TRBV5-4
CDR3: CASSSGLNQPQHF
DNA: TGTGCCAGCAGCTCCGGACTGAATCAGCCCCAGCATTTT

size: -
D: -
J: TRBJ1-2
V: TRBV11-2
CDR3: CASSRDIGYGYTF
DNA: TGTGCCAGCAGCCGGGACATAGGCTATGGCTACACCTTC

size: -
D: TRBD1
J: TRBJ2-7
V: TRBV7-3
CDR3: CASSSGTGGEQYF
DNA: TGTGCCAGCAGCTCGGGGACAGGGGGCGAGCAGTACTTC

size: -
D: -
J: TRBJ2-2
V: TRBV5-1
CDR3: CASSLAGETGELFF
DNA: TGCGCCAGCAGCTTGGCGGGGGAAACCGGGGAGCTGTTTTTT

size: -
D: TRBD2
J: TRBJ2-5
V: TRBV5-1
CDR3: CASSSGGAGEETQYF
DNA: TGCGCCAGCAGCTCCGGGGGTGCGGGGGAAGAGACCCAGTACTTC

size: -
D: -
J: TRBJ1-5
V: TRBV4-1
CDR3: CASSQGTLNQPQHF
DNA: TGCGCCAGCAGCCAGGGCACACTCAATCAGCCCCAGCATTTT

size: -
D: -
J: TRBJ1-2
V: TRBV6-5
CDR3: CASSPDGQFYGYTF
DNA: TGTGCCAGCAGTCCCGACGGACAGTTTTATGGCTACACCTTC

size: once
D: -
J: TRBJ1-4
V: TRBV5-1
CDR3: CASSLGGVNEKLFF
DNA: TGCGCCAGCAGCTTGGGGGGCGTTAATGAAAAACTGTTTTTT

size: -
D: -
J: TRBJ1-5
V: TRBV4-1
CDR3: CASSQSPLRNQPQHF
DNA: TGCGCCAGCAGCCAATCCCCCCTGAGGAATCAGCCCCAGCATTTT